The clone carrying this T cell receptor (beta chain) was counted a single time. This sample is part of a study of blood T cell repertoires in COVID-19. Study details: Nucleic acid was either cDNA or gDNA, and it came from T cells, B-cell-depleted T cells, or PBMCs.

The table came from immunoSEQ multiplex PCR; TCRdb's copy has only in-frame clones and leaves some out. The sample records about 210,000 clones, more than 65% being singletons. Germline CDR1 and CDR2: MDHEN and SYDVKM. The CDR3 has 15 residues. Losses at the gene ends were 4 bases for V and 9 bases for J; bases not matched to a gene: 7. The chain is built from TRBV28 and TRBJ2-1; TRBD2 matches 12 bases. The specimen was peripheral blood. The receptor was derived from a man aged 45-65 years with active or convalescent COVID-19. The CDR3 nucleotides are TGTGCCAGCAGTTCGACTAGCGGGAGCCATGGTGAGCAGTTCTTC. Protein sequence: CASSSTSGSHGEQFF.